Below are 2 T cell receptor beta chains sequenced from a single sample in a study of OX40 agonist ivuxolimab in advanced cancers. Repertoires were generated with immunoSEQ multiplex PCR, while TCRdb's copy carries only in-frame clones and drops some. Among 27,000 or so clones listed, roughly four fifths were seen once. Sequences were derived from CD4+ or CD8+ T cells sorted from blood, sampled in a trial of the OX40 agonist ivuxolimab. The source is an adult with an advanced solid tumor such as melanoma, head and neck, liver or kidney cancer.

This chain connects TRBV19 to TRBJ2-7, with D tentatively TRBD1 (5 bases). This CDR3 region has 13 residues. In germline, CDR1 is LNHDA, CDR2 SQIVND (reference sequence). The V end was cut by 5 bases, the J end by 3 bases, with 11 bases between. The DNA of the CDR3 is TGTGCCAGTAGTTCCGGACATCGCTACGAGCAGTACTTC. This translates into CASSSGHRYEQYF.

This rearrangement joins TRBV6-5 to TRBJ1-2; D perhaps matches TRBD1 (5 bases). Germline-derived CDR1 and CDR2 are MNHEY and SVGAGI. The CDR3 runs 13 residues. V was trimmed by 2 bases and J by 4 bases, leaving 8 bases between them. The CDR3 is CASSYEDSYGYTF. DNA for the CDR3: TGTGCCAGCAGTTACGAAGACAGCTATGGCTACACCTTC.